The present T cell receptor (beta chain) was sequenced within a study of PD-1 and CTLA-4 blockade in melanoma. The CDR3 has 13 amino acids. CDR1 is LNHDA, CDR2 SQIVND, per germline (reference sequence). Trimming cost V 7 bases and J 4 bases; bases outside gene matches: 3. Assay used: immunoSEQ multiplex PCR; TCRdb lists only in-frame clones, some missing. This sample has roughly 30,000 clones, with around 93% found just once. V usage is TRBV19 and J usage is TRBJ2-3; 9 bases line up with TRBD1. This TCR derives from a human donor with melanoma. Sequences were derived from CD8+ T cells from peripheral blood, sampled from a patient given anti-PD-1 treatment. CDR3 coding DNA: TGTGCCAGTAACGGACAGGGGCCAGATACGCAGTATTTT. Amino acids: CASNGQGPDTQYF.